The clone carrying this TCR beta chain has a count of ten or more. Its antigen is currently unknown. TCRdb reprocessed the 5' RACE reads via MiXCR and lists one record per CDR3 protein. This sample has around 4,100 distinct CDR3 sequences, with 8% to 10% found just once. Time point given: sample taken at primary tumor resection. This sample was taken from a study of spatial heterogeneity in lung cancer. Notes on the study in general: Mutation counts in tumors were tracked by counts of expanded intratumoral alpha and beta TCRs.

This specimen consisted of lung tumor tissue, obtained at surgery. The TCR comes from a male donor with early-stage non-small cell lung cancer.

The CDR3 loop is CASSLALEGGGGGYTF. In DNA form, the CDR3 reads TGTGCCAGCAGCTTAGCGTTAGAGGGAGGAGGTGGTGGCTACACCTTC. The rearrangement links TRBV7-2 to TRBJ1-2, with D hard to call. The length of the CDR3 is 16 residues. The germline V and J ends were trimmed by 0 bases and 7 bases, with 18 bases remaining between them. CDR1 and CDR2 from the germline V gene are SGHTA and FQGNSA.